This T cell receptor beta chain was recorded in a study of shared clonotypes between healthy human individuals. The repertoire was sequenced with immunoSEQ multiplex PCR; TCRdb's copy has only in-frame clones and lacks some. The sample lists roughly 2.4 million clones; under 97% were seen once. With respect to this clone: The germline gene is not matched at one end of the junction; a read error may be the cause.

The CDR3 totals 13 residues. CDR1 LNHNV and CDR2 YYDKDF come from the germline V gene (reference sequence). Input material: naive CD4+ T cells sorted from blood. As for subset: CD45RA+ positively selected. The chain recombines TRBV15 with TRBJ2-7, with 10 bases lining up with TRBD1. The TCR sequence derives from a man younger than 35 in good health. The CDR3 protein is CATSRQNDRGRNF. Here the CDR3 DNA reads TGTGCCACCAGCAGACAGAATGACAGGGGGCGGAACTTC.